There are a few counts of the clone carrying this T cell receptor beta chain. This sample was taken from a study of regulatory T cells in long-lasting Graves disease. The length of the CDR3 is 16 residues. Per the germline V gene, CDR1 is MNHEY and CDR2 is SVGAGI. Trimming took 2 bases from V and 4 from J; bases not matched to a gene: 3. Time point denoted: persistent/refractory GD, antithyroid drugs over 5 years with positive TRAb. Generation of the TCR library employed RNA extracted from PBMCs. The authors built TCR beta libraries using iRepertoire HTBI primers and Arm-PCR of CDR3 regions. TCRdb used MiXCR to reprocess the multiplex PCR reads, holding one entry per CDR3 protein. The table includes more than 650,000 distinct CDR3 sequences, around 30% detected once.

V and J are TRBV6-5 and TRBJ2-2; TRBD2 matches 11 bases. The sequencing used peripheral blood mononuclear cells (PBMCs), collected when the disease was refractory, from a patient treated with antithyroid drugs. The receptor comes from a female donor with Graves disease. CDR3 protein: CASSYHSGRATGELFF. Written as DNA, the CDR3 is TGTGCCAGCAGTTACCATAGCGGGAGGGCCACCGGGGAGCTGTTTTTT.